The sequence of this T cell receptor beta chain was determined in a study of early T cells in non-severe SARS-CoV-2 infection. Study results and caveats: Matches to VDJdb favored anti-spike CD8 responses and missed private and CD4 specificities.

The V gene's germline CDR1 is MGHRA and CDR2 YSYEKL. V gave up 0 bases and J gave up 2 bases, with 11 bases separating them. The CDR3 is made up of 15 amino acids. About this clonotype itself: Its matching antigen is unknown.

The library protocol tagged individual cDNA molecules with unique molecular identifiers. TCRdb passed the 5' RACE reads through MiXCR, listing each CDR3 protein once. This table has 25,000 to 35,000 distinct CDR3 sequences, around 5.8% appearing once. This TCR derives from an adult who was a healthcare worker with PCR-confirmed SARS-CoV-2 infection or an uninfected control (not recorded which). The rearrangement uses TRBV4-1 and TRBJ2-7, with a tentative D call TRBD2 (6 bases). Sequences were derived from whole blood, sampled at baseline. In DNA form, the CDR3 reads TGCGCCAGCAGCCAAGATTATAGCGGCCCCTACGAGCAGTACTTC. Translated, it gives CASSQDYSGPYEQYF.